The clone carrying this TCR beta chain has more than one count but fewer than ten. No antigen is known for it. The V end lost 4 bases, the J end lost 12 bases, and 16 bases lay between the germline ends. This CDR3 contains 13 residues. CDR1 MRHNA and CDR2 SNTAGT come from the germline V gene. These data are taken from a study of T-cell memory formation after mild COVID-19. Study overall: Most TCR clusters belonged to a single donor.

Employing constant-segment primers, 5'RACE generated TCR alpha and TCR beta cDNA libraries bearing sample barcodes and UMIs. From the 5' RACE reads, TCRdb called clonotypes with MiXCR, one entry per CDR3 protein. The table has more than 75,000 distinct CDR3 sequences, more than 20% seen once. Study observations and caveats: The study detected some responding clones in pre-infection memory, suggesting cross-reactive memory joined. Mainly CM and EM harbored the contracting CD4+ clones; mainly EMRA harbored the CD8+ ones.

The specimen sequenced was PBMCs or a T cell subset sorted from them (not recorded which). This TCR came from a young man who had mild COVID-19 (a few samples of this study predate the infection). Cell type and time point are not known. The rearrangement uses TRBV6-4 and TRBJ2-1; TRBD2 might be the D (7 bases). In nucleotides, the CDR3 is TGTGCCAGCAGTGTTGGCGGGGGCGCCGCGCAGTTCTTC. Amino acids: CASSVGGGAAQFF.